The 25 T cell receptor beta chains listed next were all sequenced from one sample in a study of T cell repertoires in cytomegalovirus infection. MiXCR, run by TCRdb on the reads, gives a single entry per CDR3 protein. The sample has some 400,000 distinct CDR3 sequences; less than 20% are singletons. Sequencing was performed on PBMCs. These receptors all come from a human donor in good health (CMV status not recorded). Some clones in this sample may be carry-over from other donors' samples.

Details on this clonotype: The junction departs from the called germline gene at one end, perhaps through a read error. CDR3 sequence reads: CANSSLAGATDTQYF. DNA of the CDR3: TGTGCCAACAGCTCCCTAGCGGGGGCCACAGATACGCAGTATTTT. The rearrangement links TRBV11-1 to TRBJ2-3, with 10 bases aligning to TRBD2. CDR3 size: 15 residues. Germline CDR1 is SGHAT and CDR2 is FQDESV (reference sequence).

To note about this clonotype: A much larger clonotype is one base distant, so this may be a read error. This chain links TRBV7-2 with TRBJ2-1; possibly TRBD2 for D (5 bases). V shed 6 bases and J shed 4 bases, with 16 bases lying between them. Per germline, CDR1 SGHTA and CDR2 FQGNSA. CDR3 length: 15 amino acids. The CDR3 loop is CASRSSRANYNEQFF. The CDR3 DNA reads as TGTGCCAGCAGGTCTAGCAGAGCGAATTACAATGAGCAGTTCTTC.

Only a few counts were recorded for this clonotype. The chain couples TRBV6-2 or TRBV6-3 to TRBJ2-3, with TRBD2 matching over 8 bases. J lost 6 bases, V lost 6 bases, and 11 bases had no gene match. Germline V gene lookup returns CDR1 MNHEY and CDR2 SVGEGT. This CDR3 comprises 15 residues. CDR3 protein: CASREPGRAPDTQYF. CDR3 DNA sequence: TGTGCCAGCAGGGAACCCGGGAGGGCCCCCGATACGCAGTATTTT.

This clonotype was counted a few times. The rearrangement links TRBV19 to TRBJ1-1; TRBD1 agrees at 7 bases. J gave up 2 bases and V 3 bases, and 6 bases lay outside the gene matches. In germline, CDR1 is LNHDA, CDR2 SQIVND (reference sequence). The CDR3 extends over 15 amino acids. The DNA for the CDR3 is TGTGCCAGTAGTATCACCGGGACAGCCAACACTGAAGCTTTCTTT. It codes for CASSITGTANTEAFF.

The CDR3 protein is CASKKEAGNEQFF. The CDR3 DNA sequence: TGTGCCAGCAAAAAAGAGGCGGGCAATGAGCAGTTCTTC. The chain is built from TRBV2 and TRBJ2-1; TRBD2 might be the D (5 bases). Germline V gene data show CDR1 as SNHLY and CDR2 as FYNNEI. There are 13 residues in the CDR3. Between the trimmed V and J ends, which lost 7 bases and 6 bases, there was a span of 13 bases. The variable domain in full, with the rest retrieved from reference TRBV2 and TRBJ2-1, is EPEVTQTPSHQVTQMGQEVILRCVPISNHLYFYWYRQILGQKVEFLVSFYNNEISEKSEIFDDQFSVERPDGSNFTLKIRSTKLEDSAMYFCASKKEAGNEQFFGPGTRLTVL.

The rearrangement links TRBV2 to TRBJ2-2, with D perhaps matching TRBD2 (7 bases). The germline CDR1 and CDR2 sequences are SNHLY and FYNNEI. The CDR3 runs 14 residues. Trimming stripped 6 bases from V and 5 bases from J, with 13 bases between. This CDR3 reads CASRRGGGTGELFF. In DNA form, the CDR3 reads TGTGCCAGCAGGAGGGGAGGGGGGACCGGGGAGCTGTTTTTT. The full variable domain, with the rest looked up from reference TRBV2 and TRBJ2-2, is EPEVTQTPSHQVTQMGQEVILRCVPISNHLYFYWYRQILGQKVEFLVSFYNNEISEKSEIFDDQFSVERPDGSNFTLKIRSTKLEDSAMYFCASRRGGGTGELFFGEGSRLTVL.

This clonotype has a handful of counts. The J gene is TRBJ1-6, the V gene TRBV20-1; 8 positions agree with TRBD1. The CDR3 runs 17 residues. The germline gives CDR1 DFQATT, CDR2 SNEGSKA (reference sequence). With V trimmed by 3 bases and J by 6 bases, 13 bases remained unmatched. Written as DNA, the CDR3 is TGCAGTGCTAGGGGGGACAGGAGTTTTGCGAGTAATTCACCCCTCCACTTT. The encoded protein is CSARGDRSFASNSPLHF.

CDR3 nucleotides: TGTGCCAGCAGCTTTTCCCCCACCTCACCCGGGGAGCTGTTTTTT. Amino acids: CASSFSPTSPGELFF. This chain joins TRBV5-4 and TRBJ2-2; D remains unclear. V was cut by 2 bases and J by 6 bases, with 14 bases left in between. Germline CDR1 is SGHNT and CDR2 is YYREEE (reference sequence). The CDR3 is made up of 15 amino acids.

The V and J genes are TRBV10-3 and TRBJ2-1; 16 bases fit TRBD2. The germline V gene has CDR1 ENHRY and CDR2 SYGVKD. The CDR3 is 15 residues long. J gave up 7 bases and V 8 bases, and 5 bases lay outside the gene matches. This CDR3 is CAIGTSGRARNEQFF. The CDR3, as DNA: TGTGCCATCGGGACTAGCGGGAGGGCCCGAAATGAGCAGTTCTTC.

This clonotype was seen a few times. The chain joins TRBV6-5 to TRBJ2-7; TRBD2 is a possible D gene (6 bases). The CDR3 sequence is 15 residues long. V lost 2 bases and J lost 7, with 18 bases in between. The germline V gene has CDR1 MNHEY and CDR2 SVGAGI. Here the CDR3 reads CASSYRAAGFREQYF. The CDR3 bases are TGTGCCAGCAGTTACCGAGCGGCGGGATTTCGGGAGCAGTACTTC.

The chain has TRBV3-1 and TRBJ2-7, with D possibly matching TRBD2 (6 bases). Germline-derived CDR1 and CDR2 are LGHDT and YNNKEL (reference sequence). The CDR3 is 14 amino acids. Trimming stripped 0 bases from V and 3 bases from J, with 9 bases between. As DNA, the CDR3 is TGTGCCAGCAGCCAAGATCTGGGGGGCTACGAGCAGTACTTC. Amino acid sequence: CASSQDLGGYEQYF.

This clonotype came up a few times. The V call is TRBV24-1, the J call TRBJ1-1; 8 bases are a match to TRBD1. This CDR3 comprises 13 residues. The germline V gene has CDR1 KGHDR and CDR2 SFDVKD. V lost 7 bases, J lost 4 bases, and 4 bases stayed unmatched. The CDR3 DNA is TGTGCCACCAGCCAAACAGGGGGCACTGAAGCTTTCTTT. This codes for CATSQTGGTEAFF.

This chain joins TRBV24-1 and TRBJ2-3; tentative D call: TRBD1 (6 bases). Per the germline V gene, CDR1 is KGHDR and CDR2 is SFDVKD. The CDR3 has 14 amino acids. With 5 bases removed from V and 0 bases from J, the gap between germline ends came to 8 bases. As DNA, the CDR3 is TGTGCCACCAGTGTGGGGGCAAGCACAGATACGCAGTATTTT. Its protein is CATSVGASTDTQYF.

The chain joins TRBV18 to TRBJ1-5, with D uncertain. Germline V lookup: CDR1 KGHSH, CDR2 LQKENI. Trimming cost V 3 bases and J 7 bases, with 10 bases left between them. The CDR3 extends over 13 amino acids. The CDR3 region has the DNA TGTGCCAGCTCACCGAATGGAGAGCAGCCCCAGCATTTT. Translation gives CASSPNGEQPQHF.

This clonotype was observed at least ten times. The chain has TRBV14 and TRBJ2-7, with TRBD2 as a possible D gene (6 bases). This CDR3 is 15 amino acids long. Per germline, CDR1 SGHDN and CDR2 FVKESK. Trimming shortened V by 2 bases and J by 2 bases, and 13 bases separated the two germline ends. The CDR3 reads CASSQLPGATYEQYF. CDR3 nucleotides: TGTGCCAGCAGCCAATTGCCGGGAGCTACCTACGAGCAGTACTTC. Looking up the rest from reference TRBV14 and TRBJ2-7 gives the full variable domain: EAGVTQFPSHSVIEKGQTVTLRCDPISGHDNLYWYRRVMGKEIKFLLHFVKESKQDESGMPNNRFLAERTGGTYSTLKVQPAELEDSGVYFCASSQLPGATYEQYFGPGTRLTVT.

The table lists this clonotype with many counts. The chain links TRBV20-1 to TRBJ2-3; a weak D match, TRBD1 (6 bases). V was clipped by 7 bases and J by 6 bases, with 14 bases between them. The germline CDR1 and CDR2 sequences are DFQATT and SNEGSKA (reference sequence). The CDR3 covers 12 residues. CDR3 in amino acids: CSVRGIPDTQYF. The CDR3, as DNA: TGCAGTGTAAGGGGGATCCCGGATACGCAGTATTTT.

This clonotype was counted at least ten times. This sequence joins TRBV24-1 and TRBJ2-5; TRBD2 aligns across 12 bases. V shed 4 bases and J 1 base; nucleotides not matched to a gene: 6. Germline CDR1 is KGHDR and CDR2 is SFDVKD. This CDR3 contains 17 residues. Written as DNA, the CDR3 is TGTGCCACCAGTGAGCCGACACTAGCGGGGGGCCAAGAGACCCAGTACTTC. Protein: CATSEPTLAGGQETQYF.

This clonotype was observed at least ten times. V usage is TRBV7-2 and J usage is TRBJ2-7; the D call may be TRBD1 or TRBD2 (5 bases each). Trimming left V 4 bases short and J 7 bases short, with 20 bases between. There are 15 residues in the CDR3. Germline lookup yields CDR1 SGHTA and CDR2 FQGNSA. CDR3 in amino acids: CASSSEPGRSLEQYF. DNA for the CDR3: TGTGCCAGCAGCTCGGAACCGGGACGCAGTTTAGAGCAGTACTTC.

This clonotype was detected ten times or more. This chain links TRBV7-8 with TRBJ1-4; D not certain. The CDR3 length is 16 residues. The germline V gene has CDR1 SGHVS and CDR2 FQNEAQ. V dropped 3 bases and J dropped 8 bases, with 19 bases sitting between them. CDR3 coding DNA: TGTGCCAGCAGCTTGGAACGGACCGAATCTCGAGAAAAACTGTTTTTT. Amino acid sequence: CASSLERTESREKLFF.

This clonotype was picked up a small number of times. The CDR3 reads CASSQELVQLYGYTF. In DNA form, the CDR3 reads TGCGCCAGCAGCCAAGAACTAGTGCAGCTCTATGGCTACACCTTC. The V call is TRBV4-1, the J call TRBJ1-2; D is unresolved. The CDR3 contains 15 residues. The V gene lost 0 bases and the J gene lost 4 bases, with 12 bases spanning the gap. Germline V lookup: CDR1 MGHRA, CDR2 YSYEKL.

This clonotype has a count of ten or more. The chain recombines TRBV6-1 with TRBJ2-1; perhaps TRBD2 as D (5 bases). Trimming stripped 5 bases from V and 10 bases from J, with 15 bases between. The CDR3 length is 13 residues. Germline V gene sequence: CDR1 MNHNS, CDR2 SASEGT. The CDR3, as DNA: TGTGCCAGCAGTAAAAGGTCCGGAGGCGAGCAGTTCTTC. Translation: CASSKRSGGEQFF.

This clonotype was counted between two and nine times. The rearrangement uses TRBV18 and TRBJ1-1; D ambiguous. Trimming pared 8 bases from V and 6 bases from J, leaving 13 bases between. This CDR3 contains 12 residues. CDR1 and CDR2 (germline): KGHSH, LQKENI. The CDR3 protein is CASHASRAEAFF. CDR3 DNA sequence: TGTGCCAGCCACGCAAGCCGAGCTGAAGCTTTCTTT.

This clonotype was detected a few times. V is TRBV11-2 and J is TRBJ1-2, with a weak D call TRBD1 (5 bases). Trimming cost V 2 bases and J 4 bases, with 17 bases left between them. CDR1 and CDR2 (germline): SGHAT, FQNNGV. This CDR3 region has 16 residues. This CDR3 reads CASSLYPGTPLYGYTF. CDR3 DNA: TGTGCCAGCAGCTTATACCCCGGGACGCCCCTCTATGGCTACACCTTC. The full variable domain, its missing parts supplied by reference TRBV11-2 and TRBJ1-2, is EAGVAQSPRYKIIEKRQSVAFWCNPISGHATLYWYQQILGQGPKLLIQFQNNGVVDDSQLPKDRFSAERLKGVDSTLKIQPAKLEDSAVYLCASSLYPGTPLYGYTFGSGTRLTVV.

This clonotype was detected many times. DNA of the CDR3: TGTGCCAGCAGCTTAGTAGCGGGAGGGACCTACAATGAGCAGTTCTTC. Protein: CASSLVAGGTYNEQFF. The chain couples TRBV7-2 to TRBJ2-1, with 11 nucleotides matching TRBD2. The J segment lost 2 bases and the V segment lost 1 base, leaving 1 base of the junction unmatched. The germline V gene encodes CDR1 SGHTA and CDR2 FQGNSA. The CDR3 is 16 amino acids.

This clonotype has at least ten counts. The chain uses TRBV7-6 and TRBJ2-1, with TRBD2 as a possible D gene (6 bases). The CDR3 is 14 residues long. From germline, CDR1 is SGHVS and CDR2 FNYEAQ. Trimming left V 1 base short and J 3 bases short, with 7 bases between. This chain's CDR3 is CASSLEAGYNEQFF. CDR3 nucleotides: TGTGCCAGCAGCTTAGAAGCGGGCTACAATGAGCAGTTCTTC. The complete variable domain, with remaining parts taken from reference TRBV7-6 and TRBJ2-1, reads GAGVSQSPRYKVTKRGQDVALRCDPISGHVSLYWYRQALGQGPEFLTYFNYEAQQDKSGLPNDRFSAERPEGSISTLTIQRTEQRDSAMYRCASSLEAGYNEQFFGPGTRLTVL.